One sample yielded the 23 T cell receptor beta chains listed below, sequenced in a study of cytomegalovirus exposure and HLA in healthy donors. 60 Vbeta and 13 Jbeta primers were used in PCR. The data were produced by immunoSEQ multiplex PCR, yet TCRdb's version contains in-frame clones alone and is incomplete. The profile shows 160,000 or so clones, around three quarters of them singletons. Specimen: PBMCs. Receptors originate from a man aged 35-49 years in good health and CMV-seronegative.

V and J are TRBV6-1 and TRBJ2-3; tentatively, D is TRBD1 (6 bases). CDR1 and CDR2 (germline): MNHNS, SASEGT. The V end lost 5 bases, the J end lost 2 bases, and 11 bases lay between the germline ends. The CDR3 has 14 residues. The CDR3 nucleotides are TGTGCCAGCAGTCGTGGACAGTCCACAGATACGCAGTATTTT. Its translation is CASSRGQSTDTQYF.

To note about this clone: This same CDR3 is encoded by further DNA sequences in the sample. The rearrangement uses TRBV27 and TRBJ2-7, with D perhaps matching TRBD1 (6 bases). Trimming shortened V by 3 bases and J by 3 bases, and 9 bases separated the two germline ends. The CDR3 loop spans 13 amino acids. Germline V gene data show CDR1 as MNHEY and CDR2 as SMNVEV (reference sequence). Here the CDR3 reads CASSFGGSYEQYF. CDR3 nucleotide sequence: TGTGCCAGCAGTTTTGGGGGCAGCTACGAGCAGTACTTC.

V is TRBV6-1 and J is TRBJ1-5; 11 nucleotides agree with TRBD1. This CDR3 comprises 16 residues. Germline CDR1 MNHNS, CDR2 SASEGT. J gave up 6 bases and V 0 bases, and 4 bases lay outside the gene matches. CDR3 sequence (DNA): TGTGCCAGCAGTGAAGCCGGGACAGGGGGTACTCAGCCCCAGCATTTT. It encodes CASSEAGTGGTQPQHF.

The chain carries TRBV5-4 and TRBJ1-2, with no clear D. The CDR3 spans 13 residues. In germline, CDR1 is SGHNT, CDR2 YYREEE (reference sequence). V gave up 1 base and J gave up 4 bases, with 8 bases separating them. The chain's CDR3 is CASSLSGSYGYTF. DNA of the CDR3: TGTGCCAGCAGCTTGTCAGGCTCCTATGGCTACACCTTC. Supplemented by reference TRBV5-4 and TRBJ1-2, the full variable domain reads ETGVTQSPTHLIKTRGQQVTLRCSSQSGHNTVSWYQQALGQGPQFIFQYYREEENGRGNFPPRFSGLQFPNYSSELNVNALELDDSALYLCASSLSGSYGYTFGSGTRLTVV.

The V and J genes are TRBV19 and TRBJ1-2; D remains ambiguous. Germline CDR1 reads LNHDA; CDR2 reads SQIVND (reference sequence). Trimming stripped 4 bases from V and 4 bases from J, with 7 bases between. The CDR3 has 12 amino acids. Here the CDR3 reads CASSKEFYGYTF. CDR3 nucleotides: TGTGCCAGTAGTAAGGAGTTCTATGGCTACACCTTC.

This clone has only one observation. The chain couples TRBV7-2 to TRBJ1-1; perhaps TRBD1 as D (6 bases). Germline loops: CDR1 SGHTA, CDR2 FQGNSA. V lost 1 base to trimming and J lost 1 base, with 10 bases between them. CDR3 size: 15 residues. CDR3 in amino acids: CASSLGDRKNTEAFF. For the CDR3, the DNA is TGTGCCAGCAGCTTAGGCGACAGGAAGAACACTGAAGCTTTCTTT.

CDR3 in amino acids: CASSPFLGQGTQAFF. Written as DNA, the CDR3 is TGTGCCAGCAGCCCGTTCTTGGGACAGGGGACTCAAGCTTTCTTT. The chain employs TRBV9 and TRBJ1-1; 10 bases agree with TRBD1. This CDR3 has 15 amino acids. From germline, CDR1 is SGDLS and CDR2 YYNGEE. V shed 4 bases, J shed 9 bases, and the junction held 12 bases outside the gene matches.

The J gene is TRBJ1-1, the V gene TRBV19; the D gene is possibly TRBD1 (6 bases). From germline, CDR1 is LNHDA and CDR2 SQIVND (reference sequence). The CDR3 sequence is 16 residues long. Trimming left V 4 bases short and J 0 bases short, with 15 bases between. The CDR3, as DNA: TGTGCCAGTAGTAAGGAGGACAGCAGCCTGAACACTGAAGCTTTCTTT. Its translation is CASSKEDSSLNTEAFF.

In nucleotides, the CDR3 is TGTGCCAGCAGCTTAGAGGGCGGGAGGAGGGAGCAGTACTTC. This codes for CASSLEGGRREQYF. The genes are TRBV7-2 and TRBJ2-7; 8 bases fit TRBD2. The germline gives CDR1 SGHTA, CDR2 FQGNSA. After removal of 1 base from V and 7 bases from J, the junction contained 6 bases not matched to a gene. The CDR3 is 14 amino acids.

This chain joins TRBV5-1 and TRBJ2-7; 7 bases line up with TRBD1. Losses at the gene ends were 4 bases for V and 5 bases for J; bases not matched to a gene: 9. There are 14 residues in the CDR3. CDR1 is SGHRS and CDR2 is YFSETQ in the germline V gene. The CDR3 region is CASSTGQPPHEQYF. DNA for the CDR3: TGCGCCAGCAGCACGGGACAGCCCCCTCACGAGCAGTACTTC.

The chain joins TRBV11-3 to TRBJ2-5; weak D call: TRBD1 (5 bases). V lost 1 base, J lost 0 bases, and 9 bases lay in between. The CDR3 sequence is 15 residues long. The V gene's germline CDR1 is SGHNT and CDR2 YENEEA. The CDR3 DNA reads TGTGCCAGCAGCTTAGGGACAAGGTACCAAGAGACCCAGTACTTC. Translated, it gives CASSLGTRYQETQYF.

The chain couples TRBV5-1 to TRBJ2-1, with TRBD2 matching 8 bases. In germline, CDR1 is SGHRS, CDR2 YFSETQ. V shed 0 bases, J shed 10 bases, and the junction held 3 bases outside the gene matches. CDR3 size: 13 residues. This chain's CDR3 is CASSLGVAGEQFF. The CDR3 DNA follows: TGCGCCAGCAGCTTGGGGGTAGCGGGAGAGCAGTTCTTC.

V usage is TRBV29-1 and J usage is TRBJ2-1, with TRBD2 matching 10 bases. J lost 7 bases, V lost 6 bases, and 9 bases had no gene match. The CDR3 contains 14 residues. The V gene's germline CDR1 is SQVTM and CDR2 ANQGSEA. The CDR3 loop reads CSVKRGGSLNEQFF. As DNA, the CDR3 is TGCAGCGTCAAGCGGGGGGGGTCTCTGAATGAGCAGTTCTTC.

In DNA form, the CDR3 reads TGTGCCAGCTCCCGCGGAGAAAATCAGCCCCAGCATTTT. Amino acid sequence: CASSRGENQPQHF. This chain connects TRBV18 to TRBJ1-5, with D hard to call. The CDR3 length is 13 residues. Per the germline V gene, CDR1 is KGHSH and CDR2 is LQKENI. With 6 bases removed from V and 4 bases from J, the gap between germline ends came to 10 bases.

V usage is TRBV18 and J usage is TRBJ1-5, with a weak D call TRBD1 (5 bases). CDR1 and CDR2 (germline): KGHSH, LQKENI. V lost 3 bases and J 1 base, leaving 13 bases between the germline ends. This CDR3 comprises 16 residues. This chain's CDR3 is CASSPADSHSNQPQHF. CDR3 in DNA: TGTGCCAGCTCACCGGCCGACAGTCACAGCAATCAGCCCCAGCATTTT.

V usage is TRBV5-1 and J usage is TRBJ2-5, with no clear D. CDR1 is SGHRS and CDR2 is YFSETQ in the germline V gene. The CDR3 loop spans 14 amino acids. The germline V and J ends were trimmed by 3 bases and 5 bases, with 14 bases remaining between them. For the CDR3, the DNA is TGCGCCAGCAGCTCTCCGGGTCCTAGGGAGACCCAGTACTTC. Protein product: CASSSPGPRETQYF.

The chain joins TRBV7-9 to TRBJ2-1, with a tentative D call TRBD2 (5 bases). CDR1 is SEHNR and CDR2 is FQNEAQ in the germline V gene (reference sequence). Between the trimmed V and J ends, which lost 2 bases and 0 bases, there was a span of 11 bases. The CDR3 loop spans 16 amino acids. CDR3 amino acids: CASSLNSLASYNEQFF. The DNA for the CDR3 is TGTGCCAGCAGCTTAAATAGCCTAGCCTCCTACAATGAGCAGTTCTTC.

The sample holds one count of this clone. The chain carries TRBV9 and TRBJ1-1, with TRBD1 matching over 7 bases. Germline-derived CDR1 and CDR2 are SGDLS and YYNGEE. V shed 7 bases, J shed 0 bases, and the junction held 3 bases outside the gene matches. The CDR3 is made up of 13 amino acids. The CDR3 DNA is TGTGCCAGCGCGACAGGGATGAACACTGAAGCTTTCTTT. Translation: CASATGMNTEAFF.

In this sample, this clone turned up a few times. The rearrangement uses TRBV6-6 and TRBJ2-7, with TRBD2 matching 14 bases. V was pared by 8 bases and J by 5 bases, with 2 bases of the junction left unmatched. From germline, CDR1 is MNHNY and CDR2 SVGAGI (reference sequence). The CDR3 has 13 residues. CDR3 in DNA: TGTGCCAGCGGGACTAGCGGGGGCCACGAGCAGTACTTC. Translated: CASGTSGGHEQYF.

V is TRBV25-1 and J is TRBJ2-1; a weak D match, TRBD1 (6 bases). V was trimmed by 10 bases and J by 6 bases, leaving 16 bases between them. Germline V gives CDR1 MGHDK, CDR2 SYGVNS. The CDR3 is 13 amino acids. CDR3 nucleotides: TGTGCCACCCGAGAAGGGGGAAGCAATGAGCAGTTCTTC. Translation: CATREGGSNEQFF.

The rearrangement joins TRBV5-4 to TRBJ1-2, with D possibly TRBD1 on 5 matching bases. The germline V and J ends were trimmed by 4 bases and 8 bases, with 18 bases remaining between them. This CDR3 is built from 14 residues. Germline lookup yields CDR1 SGHNT and CDR2 YYREEE (reference sequence). The CDR3 loop is CASSLGSESGGYTF. In DNA, the CDR3 is TGTGCCAGCAGCCTGGGCTCAGAGTCAGGGGGCTACACCTTC. Variable domain in full (rest from reference TRBV5-4 and TRBJ1-2): ETGVTQSPTHLIKTRGQQVTLRCSSQSGHNTVSWYQQALGQGPQFIFQYYREEENGRGNFPPRFSGLQFPNYSSELNVNALELDDSALYLCASSLGSESGGYTFGSGTRLTVV.

This chain joins TRBV7-9 and TRBJ2-1, with a possible D match to TRBD1 (6 bases). The ends were cut back, 6 bases at V and 8 bases at J, with 20 bases in the middle. Per germline, CDR1 SEHNR and CDR2 FQNEAQ (reference sequence). The CDR3 contains 15 residues. The CDR3 coding sequence is TGTGCCAGCAGGCCCACCCAAACAGGGTACGATGAGCAGTTCTTC. Translating it yields CASRPTQTGYDEQFF.

This sequence joins TRBV11-3 and TRBJ1-1, with 12 bases fitting TRBD1. The CDR3 is 14 amino acids. CDR1 is SGHNT, CDR2 YENEEA, per germline. Germline trimming cut 5 bases from V and 7 bases from J; bases unmatched to any gene: 5. Here the CDR3 reads CASSVGTGGFEAFF. CDR3 DNA sequence: TGTGCCAGCAGCGTCGGGACAGGGGGCTTTGAAGCTTTCTTT.